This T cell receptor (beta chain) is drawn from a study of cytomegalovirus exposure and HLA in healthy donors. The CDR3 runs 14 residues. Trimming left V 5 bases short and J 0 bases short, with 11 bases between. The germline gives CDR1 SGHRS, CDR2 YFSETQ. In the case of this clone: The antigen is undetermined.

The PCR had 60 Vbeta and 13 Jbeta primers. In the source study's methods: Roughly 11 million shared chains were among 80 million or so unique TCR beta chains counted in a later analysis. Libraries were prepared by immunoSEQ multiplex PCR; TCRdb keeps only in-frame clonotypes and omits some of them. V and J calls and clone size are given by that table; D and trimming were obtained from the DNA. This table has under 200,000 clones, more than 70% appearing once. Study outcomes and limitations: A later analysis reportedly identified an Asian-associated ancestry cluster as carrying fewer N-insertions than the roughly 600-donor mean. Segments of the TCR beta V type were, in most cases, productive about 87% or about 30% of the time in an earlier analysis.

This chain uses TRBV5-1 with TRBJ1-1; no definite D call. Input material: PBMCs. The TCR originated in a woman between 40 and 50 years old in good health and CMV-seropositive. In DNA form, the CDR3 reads TGCGCCAGCAGTTCGGCGGTCATGAACACTGAAGCTTTCTTT. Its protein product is CASSSAVMNTEAFF.